Listed below are T cell receptor beta chains from one sample, sequenced in a study of blood T cell repertoires in COVID-19. Assay: immunoSEQ multiplex PCR; the TCRdb copy retains only in-frame clones and omits some. Altogether 45,000 to 65,000 clones are present, roughly 84% being singletons, with the ten largest covering more than 4.5%. Sequenced: peripheral blood. Every receptor here comes from a man older than 75 in a cohort sampled during active COVID-19. The CDR3 runs from the conserved cysteine through the conserved F or W. The order of the fields is J gene, V gene, clone size, D gene, CDR3 DNA, CDR3 protein. A D gene is named only where the DNA matches it firmly. Size is stated for part of the rows, as once, few or many counts, or as a class when the clone is expanded.

TRBJ2-5 | TRBV5-1 | . | . | TGCGCCAGCAGCTCAGGGGCGGGGGAAGAGACCCAGTACTTC | CASSSGAGEETQYF
TRBJ1-1 | TRBV25-1 | . | TRBD1 | TGTGCCAGCAGTGACCGGGACAGGGACACTGAAGCTTTCTTT | CASSDRDRDTEAFF
TRBJ2-5 | TRBV5-6 | . | TRBD2 | TGTGCCAGCAGCTCTAGCGGGGCCCTCCAAGAGACCCAGTACTTC | CASSSSGALQETQYF
TRBJ2-5 | TRBV7-6 | . | TRBD2 | TGTGCCAGCAGCTTAGACTCCGCGGGGGGAATCCAATTCCAAGAGACCCAGTACTTC | CASSLDSAGGIQFQETQYF
TRBJ1-1 | TRBV12-5 | . | . | TGTGCTAGTGGTTTGGAATACGGGGTCACTGAAGCTTTCTTT | CASGLEYGVTEAFF
TRBJ2-7 | TRBV6-6 | . | TRBD1 | TGTGCCACCTCTCGGGACAGGGACTACGAGCAGTACTTC | CATSRDRDYEQYF
TRBJ1-3 | TRBV6-6 | . | . | TGTGCCAGCAGAATGACAGTCTCTGGAAACACCATATATTTT | CASRMTVSGNTIYF
TRBJ2-7 | TRBV19 | . | TRBD1 | TGTGCCAGTAGCCGGGACAGGGGCTACGAGCAGTACTTC | CASSRDRGYEQYF
TRBJ1-4 | TRBV6-5 | few | TRBD1 | TGTGCCAGCAAAAGGGACAGTAATGAAAAACTGTTTTTT | CASKRDSNEKLFF
TRBJ1-3 | TRBV6-1 | few | . | TGTGCCAGCAGTGAGTCCCCCCTATCTGGAAACACCATATATTTT | CASSESPLSGNTIYF
TRBJ2-2 | TRBV7-8 | . | TRBD2 | TGTGCCAGCAGCTTAGTTACTAGCGGAAACACCGGGGAGCTGTTTTTT | CASSLVTSGNTGELFF
TRBJ2-7 | TRBV11-2 | . | . | TGTGCCAGCAGCTTAGAGAGGACAGCGATTTACGAGCAGTACTTC | CASSLERTAIYEQYF
TRBJ2-7 | TRBV7-8 | . | TRBD1 | TGTGCCAGCAGCCAAGACAGGGGTGTGACAGAGCAGTACTTC | CASSQDRGVTEQYF
TRBJ2-1 | TRBV4-2 | . | TRBD2 | TGTGCCAGCAGCCAAGGGGGCCAGCGGGGATACAATGAGCAGTTCTTC | CASSQGGQRGYNEQFF
TRBJ2-1 | TRBV5-6 | . | TRBD2 | TGTGCCAGCAGCAAACTAGCGGGGGTGATGTTTGAGCAGTTCTTC | CASSKLAGVMFEQFF
TRBJ1-5 | TRBV19 | . | . | TGTGCCAGTAGTTCCCGACAGAGCAATCAGCCCCAGCATTTT | CASSSRQSNQPQHF
TRBJ2-6 | TRBV6-2/TRBV6-3 | . | . | TGTGCCAGCAGTTACGTAGGCGGCTCTGGGGCCAACGTCCTGACTTTC | CASSYVGGSGANVLTF
TRBJ1-2 | TRBV4-3 | . | . | TGCGCCAGCAGCCAAGGGTACTGGGGCAACTATGGCTACACCTTC | CASSQGYWGNYGYTF
TRBJ2-1 | TRBV7-3 | . | . | TGTGCCAGCAGCCAACTTGGACTAAACAATGAGCAGTTCTTC | CASSQLGLNNEQFF
TRBJ1-6 | TRBV10-1 | . | . | TGCGCCAGCAGCACAGGGAATTCACCCCTCCACTTT | CASSTGNSPLHF
TRBJ1-4 | TRBV6-6 | . | TRBD1 | TGTGCCAGCAGTAATGGACAGGGTGAAAAACTGTTTTTT | CASSNGQGEKLFF
TRBJ2-1 | TRBV9 | . | . | TGTGCCAGCAGCGCAATAGCGGTTCCGAGTCCCGATGAGCAGTTCTTC | CASSAIAVPSPDEQFF
TRBJ1-2 | TRBV29-1 | . | TRBD1 | TGCAGCGTTGAAGATAGCGGACAGGATAATGGCTACACCTTC | CSVEDSGQDNGYTF
TRBJ1-3 | TRBV9 | once | TRBD1 | TGTGCCAGCAGCGTGACCCAGGGGGATGGAAACACCATATATTTT | CASSVTQGDGNTIYF
TRBJ2-2 | TRBV29-1 | . | TRBD1 | TGCAGCGTTGAAGAAGGGACAGGTCACACCGGGGAGCTGTTTTTT | CSVEEGTGHTGELFF
TRBJ1-2 | TRBV5-1 | . | . | TGCGCCAGCAGCTTGCGGGGGGAAGGGAACTATGGCTACACCTTC | CASSLRGEGNYGYTF
TRBJ2-2 | TRBV4-2 | . | TRBD2 | TGTGCCAGCAGCCAAGATAGCGGGGGTTTAGCCGGGGAGCTGTTTTTT | CASSQDSGGLAGELFF
TRBJ1-2 | TRBV12-3/TRBV12-4 | . | TRBD1 | TGTGCCAGCAGTTTTAGGACAGGGGGAGGCTACACCTTC | CASSFRTGGGYTF
TRBJ1-1 | TRBV10-1 | . | TRBD1 | TGCGCCAGCAGTCCGACAGGGGGCAACACTGAAGCTTTCTTT | CASSPTGGNTEAFF
TRBJ1-1 | TRBV12-5 | . | . | TGTGCTAGTGGTTTGTCACGGGGGGCGCGGGCTGAAGCTTTCTTT | CASGLSRGARAEAFF
TRBJ1-1 | TRBV29-1 | . | TRBD1 | TGCAGCGTATCCAGGGGGGACACTGAAGCTTTCTTT | CSVSRGDTEAFF
TRBJ1-2 | TRBV18 | . | . | TGTGCCAGCTCACAATCTACAGTGGGCTATGGCTACACCTTC | CASSQSTVGYGYTF
TRBJ2-2 | TRBV12-3/TRBV12-4 | . | . | TGTGCCAGCAGGTACTCGGGCACCGGGGAGCTGTTTTTT | CASRYSGTGELFF
TRBJ2-1 | TRBV4-1 | . | . | TGCGCCAGCAGCCAAGCGCCCACTAGCAATGAGCAGTTCTTC | CASSQAPTSNEQFF
TRBJ2-7 | TRBV19 | . | . | TGTGCCAGTAGCCCGACATGGCAGGTATACGAGCAGTACTTC | CASSPTWQVYEQYF
TRBJ2-5 | TRBV9 | . | TRBD1 | TGTGCCAGCAGCGTAGGATCGGACAGGGCAGAGACCCAGTACTTC | CASSVGSDRAETQYF
TRBJ1-3 | TRBV6-5 | . | . | TGTGCCAGCAGTAGGGGGACCTCTGGAAACACCATATATTTT | CASSRGTSGNTIYF
TRBJ1-1 | TRBV21-1 | . | . | TGTGCCAGCAGCCCAGACAGGGGGGCAACTGAAGCTTTCTTT | CASSPDRGATEAFF
TRBJ1-1 | TRBV7-2 | . | TRBD1 | TGTGCCAGCAGCACCCAGGGGGCTTGGACTGAAGCTTTCTTT | CASSTQGAWTEAFF
TRBJ1-1 | TRBV3-1/TRBV3-2 | once | TRBD1 | TGTGCCAGCAGCGTCAGGGGGGCGGCTGAAGCTTTCTTT | CASSVRGAAEAFF
TRBJ2-2 | TRBV12-3/TRBV12-4 | . | . | TGTGCCAGCAGTCGCGGGGACTCCGGGGAGCTGTTTTTT | CASSRGDSGELFF
TRBJ1-6 | TRBV4-1 | . | . | TGCGCCAGCAGTGAAGGCAGGCTCTATAATTCACCCCTCCACTTT | CASSEGRLYNSPLHF
TRBJ1-4 | TRBV6-2/TRBV6-3 | . | . | TGTGCCAGCAGTTACAGCGTGCTGGCTAATGAAAAACTGTTTTTT | CASSYSVLANEKLFF
TRBJ2-3 | TRBV7-3 | once | . | TGTGCCAGCAGCCAGCAGGGGTATCGCACAGATACGCAGTATTTT | CASSQQGYRTDTQYF
TRBJ2-3 | TRBV9 | . | . | TGTGCCAGCAGCGTAGGAGGGAGGGGGGCTAGCACAGATACGCAGTATTTT | CASSVGGRGASTDTQYF
TRBJ2-7 | TRBV29-1 | once | . | TGCAGCGTTTTCGTCGGGGGGCCCCACTACGAGCAGTACTTC | CSVFVGGPHYEQYF
TRBJ1-1 | TRBV20-1 | . | . | TGCAGTGCTAGTTCCTCCTCAGGGAACACTGAAGCTTTCTTT | CSASSSSGNTEAFF
TRBJ2-3 | TRBV5-8 | . | TRBD2 | TGTGCCAGCCGCGGGGGGCCTAGCGGGGGGCTCACAGATACGCAGTATTTT | CASRGGPSGGLTDTQYF
TRBJ1-2 | TRBV3-1/TRBV3-2 | . | TRBD1 | TGTGCCAGCAGCCTTAGACAGGGGGCCAGTGGCTACACCTTC | CASSLRQGASGYTF
TRBJ2-2 | TRBV28 | . | TRBD2 | TGTGCCAGCCTCTCGGGAGGGAACACCGGGGAGCTGTTTTTT | CASLSGGNTGELFF
TRBJ2-6 | TRBV6-1 | . | TRBD1 | TGTGCCAGCAGTGAAAGGGACAGGGGTAGTGGGGCCAACGTCCTGACTTTC | CASSERDRGSGANVLTF
TRBJ2-7 | TRBV4-3 | . | . | TGCGCCAGCAGCCAAGATAGGGGAGGGGGCTACGAGCAGTACTTC | CASSQDRGGGYEQYF